This T cell receptor (beta chain) was identified in a study of cytomegalovirus exposure and HLA in healthy donors (dated 2017 in TCRdb). Notes on the research overall: An earlier analysis of approximately 640 of the donors reported roughly 300 Gb of sequence data and 120 million or so unique TCR beta sequences from some 180 million T cells. An early release covering roughly 640 HLA-typed donors comprised approximately 300 gigabases of sequencing data and roughly 86 million unique TCR sequences. Of the roughly 400 genotyped donors, less than 85% were placed in the genetic ancestry cluster associated with self-reported Caucasian donors. The study was designed to test whether signatures of past pathogen exposure could be identified by cataloging public T cell receptors. The study used immunosequencing to profile the T cell repertoires of more than 650 subjects and linked those repertoires to cytomegalovirus serostatus. Along with the approximately 650-subject first cohort, a separate validation cohort of over 90 different subjects was used. High-throughput TCR immunosequencing, statistical association of individual TCRs with disease status, and machine learning were combined to predict cytomegalovirus infection status. A later analysis re-analyzed previously published TCR beta repertoires from 666 donors and added high-resolution HLA genotyping to study TCR occurrence patterns. The later analysis used no new phenotypic data to find candidate immune exposures, relying instead on TCR beta sequences and their occurrence across donors. In an earlier analysis of 587 of the donors, high-throughput TCR beta sequencing was used to judge whether each TCR beta V gene segment behaved as functional or pseudogenic. Donor age, sex, ethnicity and CMV serostatus were compiled alongside the repertoire data. A later genetic analysis took genome-wide SNP genotypes for about three fifths of the roughly 700 donors and used that subset as a discovery cohort. All discovery cohort repertoires had been generated using a single sequencing platform. HLA typing included class I and class II loci at four-digit resolution. Typing coverage differed by locus: A, B, C, DRB1 and DQB1 were typed in roughly 620-630 donors, DQA1 in 500 to 550, DPA1 in some 610, and DPB1 in just under 490. A handful of DR-DQ haplotypes were treated as single units for association and clustering because of strong linkage in the cohort. On average, approximately 250,000 unique TCR beta nucleotide sequences were sequenced per donor among some 420 genotyped donors of the cohort, with about 17% of those sequences being non-productive. Results and caveats for the whole study, not just this receptor: CMV serostatus was the only immune exposure information available for the cohort. An earlier analysis of approximately 530 of the donors showed that most TCR beta V segments appeared in productive rearrangements either about 90% or about 30% of the time, which broadly matched IMGT annotations. Correlated functional status among segregating V segments might reflect linkage disequilibrium, but an unknown experimental factor could not be ruled out. A further reported finding was that TCR beta sequences accurately predicted the HLA-A and HLA-B alleles for most subjects in the first cohort. In vitro tests confirmed that a few of the cytomegalovirus-associated TCR beta chains recognize cytomegalovirus antigens. Over 15 rarely observed V segments, including chromosome 9 orphons, were excluded from the earlier analysis of approximately 500 of the donors because counts were too low. Presence/absence analyses assumed roughly uniform sequencing depth across donors, an assumption that may not hold. The sequencing pipeline was judged likely to have produced a cluster of highly shared sequence variants as a technical artifact. In a later analysis, HLA-associated TCR beta chains showed more clonal expansion and lower generation probabilities than non-associated chains that were equally common. According to a later genetic analysis, donors in an Asian-associated ancestry cluster had fewer N-insertions in productive TCRs than the approximately 630-donor mean. According to a later analysis, TCR association rates differed among HLA loci, with DRB1 alleles showing the most associated TCRs and HLA-C alleles showing the fewest. The study listed 150 to 200 TCR beta chains as associated with cytomegalovirus. While some public TCRs were present in many individuals, most TCR sequences turned up only very rarely across donors. An association between a missense DCLRE1C variant and V-gene and J-gene trimming of TCR beta chains was found in a later genetic analysis and replicated in an independent cohort. Specific HLA alleles were associated with 15,000 to 20,000 TCR beta sequences at a false discovery rate of 0.05 in a later analysis. When HLA alleles, especially DR and DQ, strongly co-occurred, attributing TCR associations to individual alleles was difficult. In a later analysis, most CMV-associated TCR beta chains were found to appear HLA-restricted, with HLA associations seemingly driven largely by CMV exposure. It was suggested by the authors that the approach could potentially be generalized to other disease states and immunological phenotypes. In both the original and validation cohorts, the classifier was reported to diagnose cytomegalovirus status with high specificity and sensitivity. Because HLA typing was unavailable for some donors at each locus, only the typed subset was used in association tests. In a later analysis, several top co-occurrence clusters were reported to appear linked to parvovirus B19, influenza, CMV and Epstein-Barr virus. The cohort was sequenced for TCR beta chains only, and without alpha or paired-chain data the features that could be detected were limited.

Library construction relied on the immunoSEQ multiplex PCR assay. For the multiplex PCR, a mixture combining 60 forward primers for TCR Vbeta segments and 13 reverse primers for TCR Jbeta segments was used. A multiplex PCR assay on genomic DNA amplified the CDR3 region of rearranged TCR beta genes. The amplified TCR beta libraries were sequenced on the Illumina HiSeq System as 87-base-pair reads. As for how the authors treated the data: A later analysis tallied roughly 80 million unique TCR beta chains across the 666 repertoires, and approximately 12 million of those chains were shared by two or more donors. A nearest-neighbor algorithm error-corrected the raw reads and collapsed the reads into unique sequences, merging closely related sequences to remove PCR and sequencing errors. V, D and J gene segments were assigned by aligning CDR3 sequences to IMGT reference sequences. Each retained sequence needed at least a six-nucleotide match to both a V gene segment and a J gene segment. Rearrangements were called productive when the CDR3 lacked stop codons and stayed in frame with V and J; all others were non-productive. Following IMGT convention, CDR3 was defined as the stretch from the second conserved V-encoded cysteine to the conserved J-encoded phenylalanine. The earlier analysis of about 590 of the donors excluded sequences that lacked an unambiguous match to a single V gene segment. In an earlier analysis of 587 of the donors, a V segment was called functional when productive rearrangements were above 56.7%, and segregating when the standard deviation between donors exceeded 5%. A statistical classification framework was built to diagnose cytomegalovirus status from the catalog of TCR beta chain sequences. V and J gene assignment, in a later analysis, came from comparing TCR nucleotide sequences with IMGT/GENE-DB human TR gene sequences. In a later analysis, CDR3 sequences and most-parsimonious VDJ recombination scenarios were assigned using the TCRdist pipeline. In a later analysis, every TCR beta chain was defined by the combination of its CDR3 amino acid sequence and its V-gene family, and reads without a unique V-gene family were dropped. In a later analysis, several hundred highly shared, low-generation-probability nucleotide sequences were removed to address suspected cross-contamination and a sequencing artifact. In a later analysis, a clonal expansion index for each public chain was calculated from normalized within-repertoire ranks of inferred template counts. A later analysis computed generation probabilities with a VDJ recombination model fitted to out-of-frame rearrangements, and checked the results against IGoR. In a later analysis, hypergeometric tests were used to score TCR-TCR, TCR-HLA and TCR-CMV co-occurrence, with a repertoire-size bias correction applied to TCR pairs. A later analysis estimated false discovery rates by permuting HLA or CMV assignments 20 times. In a later analysis, co-occurring TCRs were grouped with DBSCAN, and TCRdist sequence similarity was added when clustering was performed within HLA-allele-positive subsets. Repertoires with fewer than 30,000 or more than 120,000 public chains, plus five repertoires with anomalous nucleotide sharing, were excluded from co-occurrence clustering. This immuneACCESS table, as held by TCRdb, lists in-frame sequences with V and J called but not all clones. Of the missing ones, under half trace to an unresolved V gene in checked studies; the others have no known cause. V and J calls and clone size are given by that table; D and trimming were obtained from the DNA. The sample contains 200,000 to 250,000 clones, approximately 83% of them found a single time. Of the sample, more than 8.5% is held by the ten largest clones.

Remarks on this clone: No antigen is known for it. Base qualities were left out, and no much larger clone turns up one base away.

In total, fewer than 750 healthy bone marrow donors made up the cohort. At the time of sampling, all cohort members were nominally healthy, though unrecorded immune exposures were likely present. The donor tested CMV seropositive and was one of the 289 seropositive cohort members. A peripheral blood sample was provided by each donor, and peripheral blood mononuclear cells were used for TCR beta sequencing. Genomic DNA extraction from the blood cell samples was performed with the Qiagen DNeasy Blood Extraction Kit. This clonotype originated in a woman aged 45-65 years in good health and CMV-seropositive. The sequenced material came from PBMCs.

The CDR3 region reads CASSPRVAYGYTF. The nucleotide sequence reads as follows: TGTGCCAGCAGTCCCCGGGTTGCCTATGGCTACACCTTC. This sequence uses TRBV6-6 and TRBJ1-2; a confident D gene designation cannot be given. CDR1 and CDR2, per the germline V gene (reference sequence), are MNHNY and SVGAGI. V is clipped by 5 bases and J by 4 bases, and the sequence between their germline boundaries is 11 bases long. Spanning cysteine to phenylalanine, the CDR3 consists of 13 amino acids. Just CDR3 DNA is preserved here, 39 bases in frame from base 1.